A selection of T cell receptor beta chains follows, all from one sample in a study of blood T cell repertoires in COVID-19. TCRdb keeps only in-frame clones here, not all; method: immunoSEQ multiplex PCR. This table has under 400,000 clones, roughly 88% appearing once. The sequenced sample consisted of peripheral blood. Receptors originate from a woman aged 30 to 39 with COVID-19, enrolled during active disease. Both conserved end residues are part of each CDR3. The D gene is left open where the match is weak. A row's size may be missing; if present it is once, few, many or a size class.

TGTGCCAGCAGTTCCGACAGATACTCCTACGAGCAGTACTTC	CASSSDRYSYEQYF	TRBJ2-7	TRBV5-4	-	14	-
TGTGCCAGCAGTTTAGAGCACACAGATACGCAGTATTTT	CASSLEHTDTQYF	TRBJ2-3	TRBV28	-	13	-
TGTGCCAGCAGCCCGGGACACTCTGAAAAACTGTTTTTT	CASSPGHSEKLFF	TRBJ1-4	TRBV7-2	-	13	-
TGTGCCAGTAGCGACTTGGGGGCGACTGAAGCTTTCTTT	CASSDLGATEAFF	TRBJ1-1	TRBV19	-	13	-
TGTGCCAGCAGTGAAAGGGGAAACACTGAAGCTTTCTTT	CASSERGNTEAFF	TRBJ1-1	TRBV2	-	13	-
TGCGCCAGCAGCCCCGACAGGCCCAACTATGGCTACACCTTC	CASSPDRPNYGYTF	TRBJ1-2	TRBV5-1	few	14	-
TGTGCCAGCAGCCCGGACAGCACCGGGGAGCTGTTTTTT	CASSPDSTGELFF	TRBJ2-2	TRBV7-9	-	13	-
TGTGCCAGCCTTACAGCGGGAAATGAAGCTTTCTTT	CASLTAGNEAFF	TRBJ1-1	TRBV7-9	few	12	-
TGTGCCAGCAGCTTACGACAGGGCGACTACACCTTC	CASSLRQGDYTF	TRBJ1-2	TRBV7-9	-	12	TRBD1
TGTGCCAGCAGGGTCGGGAACCGTTCACCCCTCCACTTT	CASRVGNRSPLHF	TRBJ1-6	TRBV2	few	13	-
TGCGCCAGCAGCCGACAGGGGGTAGATGAAAAACTGTTTTTT	CASSRQGVDEKLFF	TRBJ1-4	TRBV5-1	-	14	TRBD1
TGTGCCAGCAGACAGGGGTTATCTGGAAACACCATATATTTT	CASRQGLSGNTIYF	TRBJ1-3	TRBV6-5	-	14	TRBD1
TGCGCCAGCAGCTCCTGGACTAGCGGGGGGGCAAGATTGGCGCAGTATTTT	CASSSWTSGGARLAQYF	TRBJ2-3	TRBV4-1	-	17	TRBD2
TGTGCCAGCAGCTTGGTAGGCACTAGCGGGTCCCCCGAGCAGTACTTC	CASSLVGTSGSPEQYF	TRBJ2-7	TRBV7-6	-	16	TRBD2
TGTGCCAGCAGCTTGACCAGGGACAGCTATGGCTACACCTTC	CASSLTRDSYGYTF	TRBJ1-2	TRBV5-5	-	14	TRBD1
TGTGCCACCGGGACAGGATTCTACGAGCAGTACTTC	CATGTGFYEQYF	TRBJ2-7	TRBV27	-	12	TRBD1
TGTGCCAGCGGAGATCAGGGAAGGATTAGCACTGAAGCTTTCTTT	CASGDQGRISTEAFF	TRBJ1-1	TRBV6-5	-	15	-
TGTGCCAGCAGCCAAGGGCTGACAGGGACCTATGGCTACACCTTC	CASSQGLTGTYGYTF	TRBJ1-2	TRBV4-2	-	15	TRBD1
TGTGCCAGCAGCCAAGATCTGGGCAGGGAAACCTACGAGCAGTACTTC	CASSQDLGRETYEQYF	TRBJ2-7	TRBV3-1/TRBV3-2	once	16	-
TGTGCCAGCAGTTGGACAGCGATGAACACTGAAGCTTTCTTT	CASSWTAMNTEAFF	TRBJ1-1	TRBV28	-	14	-
TGTGCCAGCAGCTTAGGAGTTCACACAGATACGCAGTATTTT	CASSLGVHTDTQYF	TRBJ2-3	TRBV7-2	once	14	-
TGTGCCAGTAGAGGGACAGGGAATCCTCCTAACTATGGCTACACCTTC	CASRGTGNPPNYGYTF	TRBJ1-2	TRBV19	-	16	TRBD1
TGTGCCAGCAGCCCCGACTGGCCCGGGAGGGACACAGATACGCAGTATTTT	CASSPDWPGRDTDTQYF	TRBJ2-3	TRBV4-2	-	17	TRBD2
TGTGCCAGCGGGGGGCAGAGCAATCAGCCCCAGCATTTT	CASGGQSNQPQHF	TRBJ1-5	TRBV19	-	13	-
TGTGCCAGTAGTACCTCGGGTGGGTACGGTGAGCAGTTCTTC	CASSTSGGYGEQFF	TRBJ2-1	TRBV19	-	14	-
TGTGCCAGCAGCTTATTTGGGGGGGGCTTTGGAAATGAGCAGTTCTTC	CASSLFGGGFGNEQFF	TRBJ2-1	TRBV11-2	-	16	-
TGTGCCAGCAGCTCGTTGGCGGGGGGGCTTGCAGATACGCAGTATTTT	CASSSLAGGLADTQYF	TRBJ2-3	TRBV7-9	-	16	TRBD2
TGTGCCAGCACTAATGAGCCATTAAATGAGCAGTTCTTC	CASTNEPLNEQFF	TRBJ2-1	TRBV6-6	many	13	-
TGTGCCAGCAGCCTACGGGACAGGATTAATTCACCCCTCCACTTT	CASSLRDRINSPLHF	TRBJ1-6	TRBV11-2	few	15	TRBD1
TGTGCCAGTAGTATAGCTGAGGGACAGGGGGGTCAGCCCCAGCATTTT	CASSIAEGQGGQPQHF	TRBJ1-5	TRBV19	-	16	TRBD1
TGCGCCAGCAGCTTGGTGGTCAGAGGAACGGGCACTGAAGCTTTCTTT	CASSLVVRGTGTEAFF	TRBJ1-1	TRBV5-1	-	16	-
TGTGCCAGCAGCCCGCGGACTAGCGGGAATGAGCAGTTCTTC	CASSPRTSGNEQFF	TRBJ2-1	TRBV3-1/TRBV3-2	-	14	TRBD2
TGCGCCAGCAGCCAAGTCGGAACTAGCGGGAGCCTCACAGATACGCAGTATTTT	CASSQVGTSGSLTDTQYF	TRBJ2-3	TRBV4-1	-	18	TRBD2